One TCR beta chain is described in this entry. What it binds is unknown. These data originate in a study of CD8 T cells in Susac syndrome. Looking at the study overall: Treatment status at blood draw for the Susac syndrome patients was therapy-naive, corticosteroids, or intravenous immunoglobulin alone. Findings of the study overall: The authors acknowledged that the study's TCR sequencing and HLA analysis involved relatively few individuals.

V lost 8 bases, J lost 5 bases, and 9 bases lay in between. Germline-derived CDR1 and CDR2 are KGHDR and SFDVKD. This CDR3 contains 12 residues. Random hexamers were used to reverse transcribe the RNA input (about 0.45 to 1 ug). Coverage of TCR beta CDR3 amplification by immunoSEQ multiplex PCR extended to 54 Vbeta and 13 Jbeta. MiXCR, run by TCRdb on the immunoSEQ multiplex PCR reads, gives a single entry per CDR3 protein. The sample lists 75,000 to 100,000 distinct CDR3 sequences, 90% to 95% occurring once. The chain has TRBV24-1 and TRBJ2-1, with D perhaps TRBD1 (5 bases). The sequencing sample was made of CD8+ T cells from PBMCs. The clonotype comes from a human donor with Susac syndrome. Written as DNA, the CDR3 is TGTGCCACCACCGACAGCGACAATGAGCAGTTCTTC. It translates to CATTDSDNEQFF.